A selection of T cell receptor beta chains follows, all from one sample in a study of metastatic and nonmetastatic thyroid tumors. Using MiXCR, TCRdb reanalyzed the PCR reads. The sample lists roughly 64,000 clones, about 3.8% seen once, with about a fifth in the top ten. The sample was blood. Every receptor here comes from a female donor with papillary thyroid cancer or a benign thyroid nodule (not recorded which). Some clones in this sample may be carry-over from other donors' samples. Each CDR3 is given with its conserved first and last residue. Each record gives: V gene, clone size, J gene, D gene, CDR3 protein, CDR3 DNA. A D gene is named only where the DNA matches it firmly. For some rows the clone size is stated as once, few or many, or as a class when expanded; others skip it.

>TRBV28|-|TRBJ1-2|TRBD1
CASIRQGMNYFYTF
TGTGCCAGCATTAGACAGGGGATGAACTATTTCTACACCTTC
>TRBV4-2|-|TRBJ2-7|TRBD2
CASSQETGGPDEQYF
TGTGCCAGCAGCCAAGAAACGGGAGGGCCAGACGAGCAGTACTTC
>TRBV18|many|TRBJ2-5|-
CASSNTGLETQYF
TGTGCCAGCTCAAACACAGGGTTGGAGACCCAGTACTTC
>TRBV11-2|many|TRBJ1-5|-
CASSSENQPQHF
TGTGCCAGCAGCTCCGAAAATCAGCCCCAGCATTTT
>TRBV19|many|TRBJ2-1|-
CASSTGGGGSYNEQFF
TGTGCCAGTAGTACTGGTGGTGGGGGGTCCTACAATGAGCAGTTCTTC
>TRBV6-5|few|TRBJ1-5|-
CASSNSDLPQHF
TGTGCCAGCAGTAACTCCGACTTGCCCCAGCATTTT
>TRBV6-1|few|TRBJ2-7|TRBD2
CASSEGGGWGDYEQYF
TGTGCCAGCAGTGAAGGGGGAGGGTGGGGTGACTACGAGCAGTACTTC
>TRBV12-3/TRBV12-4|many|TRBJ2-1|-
CASTLGLNEQFF
TGTGCCAGCACCCTGGGGTTGAATGAGCAGTTCTTC
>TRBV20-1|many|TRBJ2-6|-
CSAGPRSSGANVLTF
TGCAGTGCAGGACCCCGAAGCTCTGGGGCCAACGTCCTGACTTTC
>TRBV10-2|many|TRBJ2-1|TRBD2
CASSEPGLATNEQFF
TGCGCCAGCAGTGAACCGGGACTAGCGACCAATGAGCAGTTCTTC
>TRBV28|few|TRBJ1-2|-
CASGSRQFNYGYTF
TGTGCCAGCGGTTCGCGACAGTTCAACTATGGCTACACCTTC
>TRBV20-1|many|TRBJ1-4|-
CSARDINRNEKLFF
TGCAGTGCTAGAGATATAAACAGGAATGAAAAACTGTTTTTT
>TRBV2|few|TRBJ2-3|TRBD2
CASSEVLAVVGTYTQYF
TGTGCCAGCAGTGAAGTTCTAGCGGTAGTTGGAACATATACGCAGTATTTT
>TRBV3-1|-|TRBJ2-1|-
CASSSSGGPRQFF
TGTGCCAGCAGCTCCTCAGGGGGGCCGAGGCAGTTCTTC
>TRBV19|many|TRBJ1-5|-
CASSMKGSNQPQHF
TGTGCCAGTAGTATGAAGGGAAGCAATCAGCCCCAGCATTTT
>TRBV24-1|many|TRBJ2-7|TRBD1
CATSDRDRDSYEQYF
TGTGCCACCAGTGATCGGGACAGGGACTCCTACGAGCAGTACTTC
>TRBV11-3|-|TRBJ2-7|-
CASSFGLDGDYEQYF
TGTGCCAGCAGCTTTGGACTGGACGGGGACTACGAGCAGTACTTC
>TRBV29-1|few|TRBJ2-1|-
CSVGGELAEYNEQFF
TGCAGCGTAGGGGGCGAACTAGCGGAGTACAATGAGCAGTTCTTC
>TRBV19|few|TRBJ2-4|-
CASSPLDSIAKNIQYF
TGTGCCAGTAGTCCCCTGGACAGCATAGCCAAAAACATTCAGTACTTC
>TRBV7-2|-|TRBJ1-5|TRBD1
CASSSRWGQGAGHPQHF
TGTGCCAGCAGTTCACGTTGGGGACAGGGGGCGGGTCATCCCCAGCATTTT
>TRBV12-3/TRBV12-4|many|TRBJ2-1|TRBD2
CASSLAGLAGHNEQFF
TGTGCCAGCAGTTTAGCCGGACTAGCGGGACACAATGAGCAGTTCTTC
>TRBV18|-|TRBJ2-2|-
CASSPALPTNTGELFF
TGTGCCAGCTCACCCGCCCTTCCGACGAACACCGGGGAGCTGTTTTTT
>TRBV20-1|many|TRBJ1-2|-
CSASPGAYGYTF
TGCAGTGCTAGCCCGGGGGCCTATGGCTACACCTTC
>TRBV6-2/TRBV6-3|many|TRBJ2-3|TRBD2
CASRLAGAADTQYF
TGTGCCAGCAGACTAGCGGGAGCGGCAGATACGCAGTATTTT
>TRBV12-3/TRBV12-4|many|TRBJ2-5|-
CASSRPGRETQYF
TGTGCCAGCAGTCGGCCGGGGAGGGAGACCCAGTACTTC
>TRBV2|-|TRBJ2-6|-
CASSEECGYSGANVLTF
TGTGCCAGCAGTGAGGAATGCGGCTACTCTGGGGCCAACGTCCTGACTTTC
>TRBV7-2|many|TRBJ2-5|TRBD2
CASSLSFAGGRQETQYF
TGTGCCAGCAGCTTGAGTTTTGCGGGAGGTCGCCAAGAGACCCAGTACTTC
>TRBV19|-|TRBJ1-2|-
CASSISQGYYGYTF
TGTGCCAGTAGTATTAGTCAGGGGTACTATGGCTACACCTTC
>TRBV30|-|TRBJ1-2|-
CAWRGLGTGYTF
TGTGCCTGGAGAGGGCTAGGGACTGGCTACACCTTC
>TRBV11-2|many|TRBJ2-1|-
CASSKIEEQFF
TGTGCCAGCAGCAAAATCGAGGAGCAGTTCTTC
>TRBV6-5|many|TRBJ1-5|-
CASSYRGKSPQHF
TGTGCCAGCAGTTACAGGGGAAAATCGCCCCAGCATTTT
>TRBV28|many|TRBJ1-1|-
CASTDRLGQRNTEAFF
TGTGCCAGCACCGACAGGCTCGGGCAAAGGAACACTGAAGCTTTCTTT
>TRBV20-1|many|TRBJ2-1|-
CSASPNRVGEQFF
TGCAGTGCTAGCCCAAACAGGGTTGGTGAGCAGTTCTTC
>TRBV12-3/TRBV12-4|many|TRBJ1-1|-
CASSYQGINTEAFF
TGTGCCAGCAGTTATCAGGGGATAAACACTGAAGCTTTCTTT
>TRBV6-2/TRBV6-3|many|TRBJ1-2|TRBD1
CASSRDSNYGYTF
TGTGCCAGCAGCCGGGACAGCAACTATGGCTACACCTTC
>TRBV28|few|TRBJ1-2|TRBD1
CASSLGQANYGYTF
TGTGCCAGCAGTTTGGGACAGGCTAACTATGGCTACACCTTC
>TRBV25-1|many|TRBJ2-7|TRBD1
CASQGTEGRYEQYF
TGTGCCAGCCAAGGGACAGAGGGCCGCTACGAGCAGTACTTC
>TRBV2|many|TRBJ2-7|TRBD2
CASRGTSGRVYEQYF
TGTGCCAGCAGAGGGACTAGCGGGAGAGTTTACGAGCAGTACTTC
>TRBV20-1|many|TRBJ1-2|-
CSARRAENSYGYTF
TGCAGTGCTAGGCGGGCAGAAAACAGCTATGGCTACACCTTC
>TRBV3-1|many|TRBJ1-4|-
CASRPWGGENEKLFF
TGTGCCAGCAGACCTTGGGGCGGTGAGAATGAAAAACTGTTTTTT
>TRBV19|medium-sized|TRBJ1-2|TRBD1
CATTRTGANYGYTF
TGTGCCACAACCCGGACAGGGGCTAACTATGGCTACACCTTC